Listed below are T cell receptor beta chains from one sample, sequenced in a study of blood T cell repertoires in COVID-19. Repertoires were generated with immunoSEQ multiplex PCR, while TCRdb's copy carries only in-frame clones and drops some. The table lists 95,000 to 150,000 clones, about four fifths of them singletons, with 10% to 15% in the top ten. Material: peripheral blood. Receptors were obtained from a man aged 55-75 years with acute or convalescent COVID-19. CDR3s include the opening cysteine and the closing phenylalanine or tryptophan. The D gene is left open where the match is weak. Clone size is shown for a subset of rows, as once, few, many or a class of expanded clone.

d_gene: .; len: 13; v_gene: TRBV7-3; j_gene: TRBJ1-2; abundance: .; CDR3nt: TGTGCCAGCAGCCCCCGGGGGGGGTATGGCTACACCTTC; CDR3aa: CASSPRGGYGYTF
d_gene: .; len: 15; v_gene: TRBV7-3; j_gene: TRBJ2-1; abundance: .; CDR3nt: TGTGCCAGCAGCTTGACTGCAACCTCCTACAATGAGCAGTTCTTC; CDR3aa: CASSLTATSYNEQFF
d_gene: .; len: 16; v_gene: TRBV5-4; j_gene: TRBJ1-4; abundance: .; CDR3nt: TGTGCCAGCAGCTTCCGCCAACAGGGCACTAATGAAAAACTGTTTTTT; CDR3aa: CASSFRQQGTNEKLFF
d_gene: TRBD1; len: 13; v_gene: TRBV6-5; j_gene: TRBJ2-2; abundance: once; CDR3nt: TGTGCCAGCAGGGACAGGGTCCCCGGGGAGCTGTTTTTT; CDR3aa: CASRDRVPGELFF
d_gene: .; len: 13; v_gene: TRBV7-9; j_gene: TRBJ1-1; abundance: .; CDR3nt: TGTGCCAGCAGCTTACAGGTGAACACTGAAGCTTTCTTT; CDR3aa: CASSLQVNTEAFF
d_gene: .; len: 13; v_gene: TRBV10-1; j_gene: TRBJ1-6; abundance: .; CDR3nt: TGCGCCAGCAGTGACCACCCAGGGAATCCGGTCCACTTT; CDR3aa: CASSDHPGNPVHF
d_gene: TRBD2; len: 17; v_gene: TRBV5-1; j_gene: TRBJ2-1; abundance: .; CDR3nt: TGCGCCAGCAGCTTGGCCGGGACTAGCGGGAGTAGCAATGAGCAGTTCTTC; CDR3aa: CASSLAGTSGSSNEQFF
d_gene: .; len: 15; v_gene: TRBV10-2; j_gene: TRBJ2-3; abundance: few; CDR3nt: TGCGCCAGCAGTGTGTCGGCCGTGGCTAGAGATACGCAGTATTTT; CDR3aa: CASSVSAVARDTQYF
d_gene: TRBD1; len: 16; v_gene: TRBV19; j_gene: TRBJ1-5; abundance: .; CDR3nt: TGTGCCAGTAGTCTTCGGACAGGGGTTAGCAATCAGCCCCAGCATTTT; CDR3aa: CASSLRTGVSNQPQHF
d_gene: TRBD1; len: 16; v_gene: TRBV2; j_gene: TRBJ1-5; abundance: .; CDR3nt: TGTGCCAGCAGTGAGGGGACAGGGGCTAGCAATCAGCCCCAGCATTTT; CDR3aa: CASSEGTGASNQPQHF
d_gene: .; len: 15; v_gene: TRBV5-1; j_gene: TRBJ2-2; abundance: .; CDR3nt: TGCGCCAGCAGCTTCATGGGCGGGTACACCGGGGAGCTGTTTTTT; CDR3aa: CASSFMGGYTGELFF
d_gene: TRBD1; len: 14; v_gene: TRBV19; j_gene: TRBJ1-3; abundance: .; CDR3nt: TGTGCGGCAAACAACAGGGGCTCTGGAAATACCATATATTTT; CDR3aa: CAANNRGSGNTIYF
d_gene: TRBD1; len: 14; v_gene: TRBV6-2/TRBV6-3; j_gene: TRBJ1-1; abundance: .; CDR3nt: TGTGCCAGCAGCCCTAACAGGGGAAGTACTGAAGCTTTCTTT; CDR3aa: CASSPNRGSTEAFF
d_gene: .; len: 13; v_gene: TRBV3-1/TRBV3-2; j_gene: TRBJ1-6; abundance: once; CDR3nt: TGTGCCAGCAGGCCCCTCACCGGGTCACCCCTCCACTTT; CDR3aa: CASRPLTGSPLHF
d_gene: TRBD2; len: 14; v_gene: TRBV5-1; j_gene: TRBJ2-7; abundance: few; CDR3nt: TGCGCCAGCAGCTCAATGGGAGGGACCTACGAGCAGTACTTC; CDR3aa: CASSSMGGTYEQYF
d_gene: TRBD2; len: 15; v_gene: TRBV5-1; j_gene: TRBJ2-7; abundance: .; CDR3nt: TGCGCCAGCACCCCCGGGACTAGCGGTGCCAACGAGCAGTACTTC; CDR3aa: CASTPGTSGANEQYF
d_gene: .; len: 16; v_gene: TRBV9; j_gene: TRBJ2-7; abundance: .; CDR3nt: TGTGCCAGCAGCGTAGGCGGCGGAGCGAGCTCCTACGAGCAGTACTTC; CDR3aa: CASSVGGGASSYEQYF
d_gene: .; len: 12; v_gene: TRBV25-1; j_gene: TRBJ1-2; abundance: .; CDR3nt: TGTGCCAGCAGTGAATACAGGGGCGGCTACACCTTC; CDR3aa: CASSEYRGGYTF
d_gene: .; len: 13; v_gene: TRBV2; j_gene: TRBJ1-5; abundance: .; CDR3nt: TGTGCCAGCAGTGAAGAAGTGGCTCAGCCCCAGCATTTT; CDR3aa: CASSEEVAQPQHF
d_gene: TRBD2; len: 14; v_gene: TRBV6-5; j_gene: TRBJ2-7; abundance: .; CDR3nt: TGTGCCAGCAGATTCCTAGCGGGGACTTCCGAGCAGTACTTC; CDR3aa: CASRFLAGTSEQYF
d_gene: TRBD2; len: 16; v_gene: TRBV4-2; j_gene: TRBJ2-7; abundance: .; CDR3nt: TGTGCCAGCAGCCCTGGGGCAGCGGGAGGGCGGAACGAGCAGTACTTC; CDR3aa: CASSPGAAGGRNEQYF
d_gene: .; len: 14; v_gene: TRBV25-1; j_gene: TRBJ1-5; abundance: .; CDR3nt: TGTGCCAGCAGTCCAACAGGGTTGCCGCAGCCCCAGCATTTT; CDR3aa: CASSPTGLPQPQHF
d_gene: .; len: 15; v_gene: TRBV28; j_gene: TRBJ2-2; abundance: .; CDR3nt: TGTGCCAGCAGTTCTCCCCCCTCGGGGACCGGGGAGCTGTTTTTT; CDR3aa: CASSSPPSGTGELFF
d_gene: .; len: 13; v_gene: TRBV7-9; j_gene: TRBJ2-7; abundance: .; CDR3nt: TGTGCCAGCAGCCCCGAGGGTACCTACGAGCAGTACTTC; CDR3aa: CASSPEGTYEQYF
d_gene: TRBD1; len: 15; v_gene: TRBV5-1; j_gene: TRBJ2-7; abundance: .; CDR3nt: TGCGCCAGCAGCCCCGGGACAGGGGGTTCCTACGAGCAGTACTTC; CDR3aa: CASSPGTGGSYEQYF
d_gene: TRBD2; len: 15; v_gene: TRBV18; j_gene: TRBJ2-7; abundance: .; CDR3nt: TGTGCCAGCTCGGAGGGCACGGGACTATACTACGAGCAGTACTTC; CDR3aa: CASSEGTGLYYEQYF
d_gene: .; len: 16; v_gene: TRBV4-1; j_gene: TRBJ1-4; abundance: .; CDR3nt: TGCGCCAGCAGCCGGCATAGGAGAGATAATATTGAAAAACTGTTTTTT; CDR3aa: CASSRHRRDNIEKLFF
d_gene: .; len: 15; v_gene: TRBV5-1; j_gene: TRBJ2-5; abundance: .; CDR3nt: TGCGCCAGCAGCTTGAACTTACCCAGCGAGGAGACCCAGTACTTC; CDR3aa: CASSLNLPSEETQYF
d_gene: .; len: 16; v_gene: TRBV28; j_gene: TRBJ2-3; abundance: .; CDR3nt: TGTGCCAGCAGCCCTGGGGGAGGGGGGGTCACAGATACGCAGTATTTT; CDR3aa: CASSPGGGGVTDTQYF
d_gene: TRBD2; len: 15; v_gene: TRBV27; j_gene: TRBJ2-3; abundance: .; CDR3nt: TGTGCCAGCAGTTTTAGCGGGAGTGGCACAGATACGCAGTATTTT; CDR3aa: CASSFSGSGTDTQYF
d_gene: .; len: 14; v_gene: TRBV7-2; j_gene: TRBJ2-7; abundance: many; CDR3nt: TGTGCCAGCAGCTTAATTGAGGACTTGGGGGAGCAGTACTTC; CDR3aa: CASSLIEDLGEQYF
d_gene: TRBD1; len: 14; v_gene: TRBV7-9; j_gene: TRBJ2-5; abundance: .; CDR3nt: TGTGCCAGCAGCTCGTCCCGGGACAGTGAGACCCAGTACTTC; CDR3aa: CASSSSRDSETQYF
d_gene: .; len: 15; v_gene: TRBV5-1; j_gene: TRBJ2-3; abundance: .; CDR3nt: TGCGCCAGCAGCTTGGGCCTCGCAAGCCCAGATACGCAGTATTTT; CDR3aa: CASSLGLASPDTQYF
d_gene: TRBD1; len: 14; v_gene: TRBV30; j_gene: TRBJ1-3; abundance: .; CDR3nt: TGTGCCTGGTCAACAGGGGTCTCTGGAAACACCATATATTTT; CDR3aa: CAWSTGVSGNTIYF
d_gene: .; len: 15; v_gene: TRBV28; j_gene: TRBJ1-5; abundance: .; CDR3nt: TGTGCCAGCCTTGAGGACACAGCAAAAAATCAGCCCCAGCATTTT; CDR3aa: CASLEDTAKNQPQHF
d_gene: TRBD2; len: 14; v_gene: TRBV3-1/TRBV3-2; j_gene: TRBJ2-7; abundance: .; CDR3nt: TGTGCCAGCAGCGACGGACTAGCGGGAGACGAGCAGTACTTC; CDR3aa: CASSDGLAGDEQYF
d_gene: TRBD1; len: 12; v_gene: TRBV18; j_gene: TRBJ2-7; abundance: .; CDR3nt: TGTGCCAGCTCGTGGACAGGGGACGAGCAGTACTTC; CDR3aa: CASSWTGDEQYF
d_gene: .; len: 17; v_gene: TRBV27; j_gene: TRBJ1-2; abundance: .; CDR3nt: TGTGCCAGCAGTTCCCATTCCGGCAGGGTGGATAGCTATGGCTACACCTTC; CDR3aa: CASSSHSGRVDSYGYTF
d_gene: .; len: 12; v_gene: TRBV6-2/TRBV6-3; j_gene: TRBJ2-7; abundance: .; CDR3nt: TGTGCCAGCAGTTTTGGCGGCGACGAGCAGTACTTC; CDR3aa: CASSFGGDEQYF
d_gene: TRBD1; len: 14; v_gene: TRBV27; j_gene: TRBJ1-2; abundance: .; CDR3nt: TGTGCCAGCAGTTTTAAAGGGGGCTCCTATGGCTACACCTTC; CDR3aa: CASSFKGGSYGYTF
d_gene: .; len: 17; v_gene: TRBV7-9; j_gene: TRBJ1-2; abundance: .; CDR3nt: TGTGCCAGCAGCCCGCAAGCTTACAGTAGGTCTGGCTATGGCTACACCTTC; CDR3aa: CASSPQAYSRSGYGYTF
d_gene: TRBD1; len: 15; v_gene: TRBV7-9; j_gene: TRBJ1-6; abundance: .; CDR3nt: TGTGCCAGCAGCCTCTGGACAGGAGGGAATTCACCCCTCCACTTT; CDR3aa: CASSLWTGGNSPLHF
d_gene: TRBD2; len: 17; v_gene: TRBV11-2; j_gene: TRBJ2-2; abundance: .; CDR3nt: TGTGCCAGCAGCCGCTGGGCTAGCGGAATTAACACCGGGGAGCTGTTTTTT; CDR3aa: CASSRWASGINTGELFF
d_gene: TRBD2; len: 15; v_gene: TRBV9; j_gene: TRBJ2-7; abundance: .; CDR3nt: TGTGCCAGCAGCCAAGGGACTAGCGGGACCTACGAGCAGTACTTC; CDR3aa: CASSQGTSGTYEQYF
d_gene: TRBD2; len: 14; v_gene: TRBV11-3; j_gene: TRBJ2-2; abundance: once; CDR3nt: TGTGCCAGCAGTTCAGCGGGAGACACCGGGGAGCTGTTTTTT; CDR3aa: CASSSAGDTGELFF
d_gene: TRBD1; len: 16; v_gene: TRBV5-5; j_gene: TRBJ1-3; abundance: .; CDR3nt: TGTGCCAGCAGCCCGGCGGCGACAGGGGTTGGAAACACCATATATTTT; CDR3aa: CASSPAATGVGNTIYF
d_gene: TRBD2; len: 17; v_gene: TRBV11-3; j_gene: TRBJ2-2; abundance: once; CDR3nt: TGTGCCAGCAGCTTAGGGACGGGACTAGCGGGACCCGGGGAGCTGTTTTTT; CDR3aa: CASSLGTGLAGPGELFF
d_gene: .; len: 15; v_gene: TRBV28; j_gene: TRBJ2-7; abundance: .; CDR3nt: TGTGCCAGCAGTCGCGGTGGGAGTCCCGCCTACGAGCAGTACTTC; CDR3aa: CASSRGGSPAYEQYF
d_gene: TRBD1; len: 14; v_gene: TRBV5-1; j_gene: TRBJ2-2; abundance: .; CDR3nt: TGCGCCAGCAGCTTTGACAGGGCCAGCGGGGAGCTGTTTTTT; CDR3aa: CASSFDRASGELFF
d_gene: .; len: 17; v_gene: TRBV21-1; j_gene: TRBJ2-3; abundance: .; CDR3nt: TGTGCCAGCAGCAAACGCCAGGGGGCGCGGGTAACAGATACGCAGTATTTT; CDR3aa: CASSKRQGARVTDTQYF
d_gene: TRBD2; len: 19; v_gene: TRBV10-3; j_gene: TRBJ2-5; abundance: .; CDR3nt: TGTGCCATCAGTGAGTCGATTGCTAGCGGGAGTTCGAACCAAGAGACCCAGTACTTC; CDR3aa: CAISESIASGSSNQETQYF
d_gene: .; len: 14; v_gene: TRBV30; j_gene: TRBJ1-5; abundance: .; CDR3nt: TGTGCCTGGAGTGTTGTACAGAGCAATCAGCCCCAGCATTTT; CDR3aa: CAWSVVQSNQPQHF
d_gene: .; len: 15; v_gene: TRBV5-4; j_gene: TRBJ1-4; abundance: .; CDR3nt: TGTGCCAGCAGCGATACAGGGATGAGTAATGAAAAACTGTTTTTT; CDR3aa: CASSDTGMSNEKLFF